Shown below are 30 T cell receptor beta chains from a single sample sequenced in a study of CD8 T cells in ankylosing spondylitis. The study's findings and limits: Ankylosing spondylitis blood seemed to carry a telltale TCR beta motif made of roughly 8 highly homologous variants.

Via MiXCR, TCRdb re-called the 5' RACE reads, giving one row per CDR3 protein. In the table there are fewer than 450,000 distinct CDR3 sequences, 17% of which are singletons. No antigen is known for these receptors. The specimen sequenced was blood, either unsorted or a sorted T cell fraction (not recorded which). All receptors come from a male donor with ankylosing spondylitis.

In this sample, this clonotype turned up a few times. The chain recombines TRBV2 with TRBJ2-2; a possible D gene is TRBD2 (5 bases). Per germline, CDR1 SNHLY and CDR2 FYNNEI. This CDR3 comprises 12 residues. Trimming shortened V by 4 bases and J by 5 bases, and 5 bases separated the two germline ends. For the CDR3, the DNA is TGTGCCAGCAGTGGGAGGACCGGGGAGCTGTTTTTT. Translated, it gives CASSGRTGELFF.

The sample holds a few counts of this clonotype. V is TRBV20-1 and J is TRBJ1-2; D is ambiguous. Germline CDR1 is DFQATT and CDR2 is SNEGSKA (reference sequence). V lost 1 base and J 0 bases, leaving 12 bases between the germline ends. The CDR3 spans 15 residues. The CDR3 is CSARVEPHPNYGYTF. The CDR3 region has the DNA TGCAGTGCTAGAGTGGAGCCACACCCTAACTATGGCTACACCTTC.

This chain uses TRBV18 with TRBJ2-7; 9 nucleotides align to TRBD1. The CDR3 loop spans 15 amino acids. The trim removed 3 bases at V and 3 bases at J, leaving 6 bases unmatched. Germline-derived CDR1 and CDR2 are KGHSH and LQKENI. The CDR3 loop reads CASSPRDREIYEQYF. The CDR3 DNA reads TGTGCCAGCTCACCGAGGGACAGGGAGATCTACGAGCAGTACTTC.

This clonotype was recorded at least ten times. This chain uses TRBV6-2 or TRBV6-3 with TRBJ2-1, with D possibly called TRBD1 or TRBD2 (5 bases each). The CDR3 spans 15 residues. The germline V gene has CDR1 MNHEY and CDR2 SVGEGT. V lost 4 bases, J lost 2 bases, and 12 bases lay in between. CDR3 region: CASSSSGTTYNEQFF. The CDR3 DNA sequence: TGTGCCAGCAGTTCATCCGGGACCACCTACAATGAGCAGTTCTTC.

V is TRBV20-1 and J is TRBJ2-7, with TRBD2 identical over 8 bases. The CDR3 is made up of 12 amino acids. Trimming at V came to 3 bases and at J to 5 bases, leaving 3 bases not matched to a gene. Germline V gives CDR1 DFQATT, CDR2 SNEGSKA (reference sequence). CDR3 residues: CSASGGAHEQYF. The CDR3 DNA follows: TGCAGTGCTAGCGGGGGGGCCCACGAGCAGTACTTC.

Worth noting for this clonotype: No DNA is shown, since the ends of the CDR3 on it are uncertain; the CDR3 is the one TCRdb lists. The V call is TRBV20-1, the J call TRBJ2-2; the D call TRBD1 from the table was never checked on the DNA. The CDR3 comprises 15 residues, both ends counted. Germline CDR1 DFQATT, CDR2 SNEGSKA (reference sequence). The CDR3 protein is CSARDLWTSTGELFF.

This CDR3 is CASSIGHEQFF. Here the CDR3 DNA reads TGTGCCAGCAGCATAGGCCATGAGCAGTTCTTC. The chain joins TRBV11-1 to TRBJ2-1; the D is unclear. This CDR3 contains 11 residues. The ends were cut back, 5 bases at V and 8 bases at J, with 7 bases in the middle. In germline, CDR1 is SGHAT, CDR2 FQDESV (reference sequence).

This chain uses TRBV6-5 with TRBJ1-2; D call uncertain. CDR1 and CDR2 (germline): MNHEY, SVGAGI. There are 12 residues in the CDR3. V lost 6 bases, J lost 4 bases, and 9 bases lay in between. CDR3 region: CASSPIGYGYTF. In nucleotides, the CDR3 is TGTGCCAGCAGCCCCATTGGCTATGGCTACACCTTC.

This clonotype turned up a few times. In nucleotides, the CDR3 is TGTGCCAGCAGCCCAAACGTTCGTACGGGTTCCGAGACCCAGTACTTC. It specifies CASSPNVRTGSETQYF. The V gene is TRBV7-9, the J gene TRBJ2-5; D unresolved. The CDR3 sequence is 16 residues long. CDR1 SEHNR and CDR2 FQNEAQ come from the germline V gene (reference sequence). Trimming left V 5 bases short and J 5 bases short, with 21 bases between.

This clonotype was recorded once. The CDR3 does not close with the conserved phenylalanine or tryptophan, likely indicating a read error. This chain links TRBV29-1 with TRBJ2-1; 12 bases map to TRBD2. The germline V gene has CDR1 SQVTM and CDR2 ANQGSEA. Trimming cost V 7 bases and J 8 bases; bases outside gene matches: 9. The CDR3 runs 14 residues. The CDR3 loop reads CSATLAGGWYEQFL. The CDR3 nucleotides read TGCAGCGCTACACTAGCGGGGGGATGGTATGAGCAGTTCTTA.

This clonotype appeared a few times. V is TRBV9 and J is TRBJ2-1, with no clear D. Per germline, CDR1 SGDLS and CDR2 YYNGEE. The CDR3 consists of 13 residues. Trimming pared 3 bases from V and 12 bases from J, leaving 16 bases between. The CDR3 DNA is TGTGCCAGCAGCGGATCCTCTACCGTGAGGCAGTTCTTC. It is translated as CASSGSSTVRQFF.

The sample holds a few counts of this clonotype. This chain joins TRBV6-5 and TRBJ1-6; no clear D. Germline-derived CDR1 and CDR2 are MNHEY and SVGAGI. Trimming cost V 6 bases and J 8 bases, with 8 bases left between them. This CDR3 contains 12 residues. The CDR3 loop is CASRNNDSPLHF. The CDR3 DNA is TGTGCCAGCAGGAACAATGATTCACCCCTCCACTTT.

Many counts were recorded for this clonotype. The V call is TRBV5-1, the J call TRBJ2-1; TRBD2 matches at 10 bases. The J segment lost 7 bases and the V segment lost 1 base, leaving 5 bases of the junction unmatched. CDR1 and CDR2 from the germline V gene are SGHRS and YFSETQ. CDR3 length equals 15 residues. The CDR3 sequence: CASSLSGRASNEQFF. DNA of the CDR3: TGCGCCAGCAGCTTGAGCGGGAGGGCTAGTAATGAGCAGTTCTTC.

This clonotype was seen a few times. The V gene is TRBV29-1, the J gene TRBJ2-1; 7 nucleotides align to TRBD2. The J segment lost 7 bases and the V segment lost 6 bases, leaving 6 bases of the junction unmatched. This CDR3 has 12 amino acids. CDR1 is SQVTM and CDR2 is ANQGSEA in the germline V gene. CDR3 sequence: CSVGGGRNEQFF. The DNA of the CDR3 is TGCAGCGTGGGGGGGGGAAGAAATGAGCAGTTCTTC.

At least ten counts were recorded for this clonotype. The chain links TRBV12-3 or TRBV12-4 to TRBJ1-6; D gene uncertain. V was cut by 4 bases and J by 9 bases, with 16 bases left in between. This CDR3 contains 15 residues. CDR3 sequence: CASSSPEEGGSPLHF. CDR3 bases: TGTGCCAGCAGTTCCCCCGAGGAGGGCGGTTCACCCCTCCACTTT.

This clonotype has a handful of counts. V gene TRBV6-1 combines with J gene TRBJ2-1, with 9 bases aligning to TRBD1. Germline CDR1 is MNHNS and CDR2 is SASEGT. The V gene end was trimmed by 8 bases and the J gene end by 7 bases; junction bases not matched to a gene: 9. This CDR3 is 14 amino acids long. The CDR3 DNA reads as TGTGCCAGCCGGGGACAGGGTGTTAGAAATGAGCAGTTCTTC. Its translation: CASRGQGVRNEQFF.

There are a few counts of this clonotype. The chain employs TRBV5-1 and TRBJ2-2; TRBD1 matches at 8 bases. This CDR3 has 15 amino acids. The germline V gene has CDR1 SGHRS and CDR2 YFSETQ. Losses at the gene ends were 2 bases for V and 5 bases for J; bases not matched to a gene: 5. The CDR3 loop reads CASSFGDRMTGELFF. For the CDR3, the DNA is TGCGCCAGCAGCTTCGGGGACAGGATGACCGGGGAGCTGTTTTTT.

There are many counts of this clonotype. For the CDR3, the DNA is TGTGCCATCAGTGAGTCTCGGTCCTCCTACGAGCAGTACTTC. This translates into CAISESRSSYEQYF. V usage is TRBV10-3 and J usage is TRBJ2-7, with D hard to call. Germline-derived CDR1 and CDR2 are ENHRY and SYGVKD. Trimming left V 0 bases short and J 0 bases short, with 6 bases between. CDR3 size: 14 residues.

The genes are TRBV10-2 and TRBJ2-2; no definite D call. Trimming stripped 4 bases from V and 4 bases from J, with 7 bases between. This CDR3 spans 13 amino acids. Germline V CDR1 and CDR2: WSHSY, SAAADI. Written as DNA, the CDR3 is TGCGCCAGCAGTGGGATATTCACCGGGGAGCTGTTTTTT. Translated, it gives CASSGIFTGELFF.

The genes are TRBV30 and TRBJ1-6, with TRBD1 as a possible D gene (5 bases). Trimming removed 0 bases from V and 7 bases from J, with 16 bases in between. The CDR3 has 16 amino acids. CDR1 and CDR2 from the germline V gene are GTSNPN and SVGIG (reference sequence). This CDR3 is CAWSVPRGGANSPLHF. CDR3 nucleotide sequence: TGTGCCTGGAGTGTACCACGGGGGGGTGCAAATTCACCCCTCCACTTT. Looking up the rest from reference TRBV30 and TRBJ1-6 gives the full variable domain: SQTIHQWPATLVQPVGSPLSLECTVEGTSNPNLYWYRQAAGRGLQLLFYSVGIGQISSEVPQNLSASRPQDRQFILSSKKLLLSDSGFYLCAWSVPRGGANSPLHFGNGTRLTVT.

In this sample, this clonotype turned up a few times. The chain employs TRBV20-1 and TRBJ2-7; 9 nucleotides agree with TRBD2. The V gene's germline CDR1 is DFQATT and CDR2 SNEGSKA (reference sequence). The V segment lost 6 bases and the J segment 6 bases; nucleotides outside the gene matches: 12. The CDR3 length is 14 residues. The CDR3 sequence: CSAPLAGSEGEQYF. For the CDR3, the DNA is TGCAGTGCCCCCCTAGCGGGATCAGAGGGCGAGCAGTACTTC.

This clonotype was found a few times. This chain joins TRBV25-1 and TRBJ2-1; perhaps D is TRBD1 or TRBD2 (6 bases each). The CDR3 is 16 amino acids. Trimming shortened V by 7 bases and J by 9 bases, and 25 bases separated the two germline ends. Germline V lookup: CDR1 MGHDK, CDR2 SYGVNS. The CDR3 bases are TGTGCCAGCACTTCCACCGGGACTGGACAGAGGGGTGAGCAGTTCTTC. Amino acids: CASTSTGTGQRGEQFF.

The chain recombines TRBV4-2 with TRBJ1-3; D is unresolved. The CDR3 contains 18 residues. The V gene lost 1 base and the J gene lost 0 bases, with 16 bases spanning the gap. Per germline, CDR1 LGHNA and CDR2 YNFKEQ. This chain's CDR3 is CASSQVFGGSSSGNTIYF. The CDR3 DNA reads as TGTGCCAGCAGCCAAGTTTTCGGAGGGAGCAGCTCTGGAAACACCATATATTTT.

The CDR3, as DNA: TGCAGTGCTAACTCCGTGGATAAGAACACTGAAGCTTTCTTT. It is translated as CSANSVDKNTEAFF. This rearrangement joins TRBV20-1 to TRBJ1-1; D is undetermined. Germline CDR1 is DFQATT and CDR2 is SNEGSKA (reference sequence). This CDR3 has 14 amino acids. The V gene lost 4 bases and the J gene lost 1 base, with 13 bases spanning the gap.

The V call is TRBV5-1, the J call TRBJ1-3; D is ambiguous. The germline V and J ends were trimmed by 8 bases and 2 bases, with 11 bases remaining between them. The length of the CDR3 is 13 residues. Germline CDR1 and CDR2: SGHRS and YFSETQ. Written as DNA, the CDR3 is TGCGCCAGTACGTGGGGTCCTGGAAACACCATATATTTT. Its translation: CASTWGPGNTIYF.

The chain is built from TRBV6-5 and TRBJ2-1; TRBD1 might be the D (5 bases). The V gene lost 0 bases and the J gene lost 8 bases, with 14 bases spanning the gap. CDR1 and CDR2 (germline): MNHEY, SVGAGI. The CDR3 runs 15 residues. Written as DNA, the CDR3 is TGTGCCAGCAGTTACTCCTGGGGTGCCAGGGATGAGCAGTTCTTC. Its protein is CASSYSWGARDEQFF.

This clonotype was counted between two and nine times. The J gene is TRBJ2-7, the V gene TRBV18; 10 bases fit TRBD1. The germline V gene has CDR1 KGHSH and CDR2 LQKENI. CDR3 length: 16 amino acids. V lost 3 bases and J lost 5; bases outside the gene matches: 10. CDR3 bases: TGTGCCAGCTCACCTTCCGGGACAGGGGTGGTCCACGAGCAGTACTTC. Amino acid sequence: CASSPSGTGVVHEQYF.

The V and J genes are TRBV7-2 and TRBJ2-3; TRBD2 matches at 9 bases. Germline V CDR1 and CDR2: SGHTA, FQGNSA. With V trimmed by 1 base and J by 5 bases, 7 bases remained unmatched. CDR3 length equals 16 residues. DNA of the CDR3: TGTGCCAGCAGCTTAGGGGCCAAAGCGGGAGGAGATACGCAGTATTTT. This sequence encodes CASSLGAKAGGDTQYF.

This clonotype occurred a few times. The rearrangement links TRBV10-3 to TRBJ1-4; unclear D gene. Germline-derived CDR1 and CDR2 are ENHRY and SYGVKD. Trimming cost V 10 bases and J 0 bases, with 15 bases left between them. The CDR3 totals 15 residues. For the CDR3, the DNA is TGTGCCACCTCCGGAGGGCCTGCAACTAATGAAAAACTGTTTTTT. Translated: CATSGGPATNEKLFF.

This clonotype occurred many times. The V and J genes are TRBV29-1 and TRBJ2-7, with 7 bases matching TRBD1. Germline values: CDR1 SQVTM, CDR2 ANQGSEA. The CDR3 covers 12 residues. The V and J ends lost 0 bases and 6 bases, in that order; junction bases with no gene match: 2. The CDR3 spells CSVEDRTGEQYF. DNA of the CDR3: TGCAGCGTTGAAGATCGGACAGGCGAGCAGTACTTC.